This T cell receptor (beta chain) stems from a study of T cell changes during pregnancy in multiple sclerosis. The ends lost 4 bases at V and 7 bases at J; junction bases unmatched: 14. The CDR3 has 16 residues. Germline CDR1 is SEHNR and CDR2 is FQNEAQ (reference sequence). This clone was observed once. The assay was immunoSEQ multiplex PCR, and TCRdb's table has in-frame clones only and misses some. The repertoire consists of under 45,000 clones, with 85% to 95% occurring once and the leading ten covering about 7%. The sequences come from CD8+ T cells from peripheral blood mononuclear cells, collected in the third trimester of pregnancy. V and J are TRBV7-9 and TRBJ2-7, with 9 bases identical to TRBD2. This sequence originates from a female donor with multiple sclerosis, enrolled in a pregnancy study. The CDR3 region is CASSSSPGGRAGEQYF. In nucleotides, the CDR3 is TGTGCCAGCAGCTCCTCCCCGGGCGGGAGGGCCGGGGAGCAGTACTTC.